The T cell receptor beta chain described here comes from a study of human T cells and chemical hapten exposure. Study details: Variation in per-sample TCR yields came mainly from small pooled library volume differences. The study, taken as a whole, reports: DPC sensitization produced no change in TCRs with frequency above 1 in 1000.

Sample time point: patch test 3, about 24 weeks after DPC sensitization. Treatment noted: therapeutic diphenylcyclopropenone sensitization with weekly scalp DPC. Original processing notes: From around 25,000 to 690,000 TCRs were found per sample, with a median of about 100,000. TCRdb processed the RACE reads anew with MiXCR; each CDR3 protein has one entry. The V and J calls were not made by the authors but by TCRdb's processing. Counted here are approximately 80,000 distinct CDR3 sequences, roughly 13% occurring once; the ten biggest clones make up approximately 5%. This CDR3 has 15 residues. V was pared by 5 bases and J by 1 base, with 12 bases between. Per germline, CDR1 MNHNY and CDR2 SVGAGI (reference sequence). This clonotype was observed at least ten times. Its cognate antigen is unknown.

The source is a woman in her forties or fifties with alopecia areata. Some clones in this sample may be carry-over from other donors' samples. Here the sequenced sample was whole blood, taken in connection with sensitization to the hapten diphenylcyclopropenone (DPC). The V call is TRBV6-6, the J call TRBJ2-1; the D gene could be TRBD1 or TRBD2 (5 bases each). CDR3 in amino acids: CASSTGLGSYNEQFF. Written as DNA, the CDR3 is TGTGCCAGCAGTACAGGACTGGGGTCCTACAATGAGCAGTTCTTC.